This TCR beta chain originates from a study of OX40 agonist ivuxolimab in advanced cancers. Study-level background: Cohort: 80% to 85% men, mean age about 62, aged roughly 20 to 79. One patient with hepatocellular carcinoma and two with cutaneous melanoma, three in all, had partial responses.

Study-level results: Clonal expansion from baseline to week 6 occurred in both CD4+ and CD8+ T cells. On average, a greater number of expanded clones characterised CD8+ T cells relative to CD4+.

Trimming left V 0 bases short and J 0 bases short, with 8 bases between. The CDR3 loop spans 16 amino acids. Germline V CDR1 and CDR2: ENHRY, SYGVKD. Produced via immunoSEQ multiplex PCR; TCRdb's table is partial and in-frame only. Altogether fewer than 80,000 clones are present, 75% to 90% being singletons, with the ten largest covering less than 3.5%. A word on this clone: As yet, its antigen is unknown.

This sequence originates from an adult with an advanced solid tumor such as melanoma, head and neck, liver or kidney cancer. Specimen: CD4+ or CD8+ T cells sorted from blood, collected in a trial of the OX40 agonist ivuxolimab. V usage is TRBV10-3 and J usage is TRBJ2-2; no reliable D call. The CDR3 here is CAISESIGSNTGELFF. CDR3 sequence (DNA): TGTGCCATCAGTGAGTCAATAGGGTCGAACACCGGGGAGCTGTTTTTT.